What follows is one T cell receptor beta chain and its context. A Seattle source enrolled patients during active infection and followed them longitudinally. The record originates from a study of blood T cell repertoires in COVID-19. CDR1 is MNHEY, CDR2 SVGAGI, per germline. V shed 6 bases, J shed 7 bases, and the junction held 11 bases outside the gene matches. The CDR3 is 14 amino acids. The protocol was immunoSEQ multiplex PCR, while the TCRdb copy is restricted to in-frame clones and leaves out a portion. Altogether some 200,000 clones are present, roughly 76% being singletons, with the ten largest covering 11%.

Sequenced input: peripheral blood. This clonotype was sampled from a woman aged 40 to 50 with COVID-19, enrolled during active disease. The gene calls are TRBV6-5 and TRBJ1-1, with 7 bases that match TRBD1. DNA of the CDR3: TGTGCCAGCAGCCGGAACAGGGGTGTTGGTGAAGCTTTCTTT. The encoded protein is CASSRNRGVGEAFF.